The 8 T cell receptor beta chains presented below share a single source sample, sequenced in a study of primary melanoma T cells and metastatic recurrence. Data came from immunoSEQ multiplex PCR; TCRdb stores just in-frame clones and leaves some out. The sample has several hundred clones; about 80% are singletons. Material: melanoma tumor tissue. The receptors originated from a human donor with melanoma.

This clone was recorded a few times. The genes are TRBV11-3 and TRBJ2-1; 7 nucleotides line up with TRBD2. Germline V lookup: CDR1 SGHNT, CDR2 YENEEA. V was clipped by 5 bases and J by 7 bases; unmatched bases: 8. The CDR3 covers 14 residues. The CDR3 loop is CASSPGLGKNEQFF. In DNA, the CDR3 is TGTGCCAGCAGCCCAGGACTAGGAAAGAATGAGCAGTTCTTC.

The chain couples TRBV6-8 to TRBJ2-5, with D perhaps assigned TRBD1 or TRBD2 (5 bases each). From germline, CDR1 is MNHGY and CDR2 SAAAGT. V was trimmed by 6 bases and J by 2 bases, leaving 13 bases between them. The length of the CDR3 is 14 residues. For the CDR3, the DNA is TGTGCCAGCAGCCCCGGGACCACACAAGAGACCCAGTACTTC. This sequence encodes CASSPGTTQETQYF.

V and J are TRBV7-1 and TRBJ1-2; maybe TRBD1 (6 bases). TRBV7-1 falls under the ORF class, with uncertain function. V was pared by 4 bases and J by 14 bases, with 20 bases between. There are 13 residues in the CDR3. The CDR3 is CASSLDRGGPITF. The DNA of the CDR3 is TGTGCCAGCAGCTTAGATCGCGGGGGCCCAATAACCTTC.

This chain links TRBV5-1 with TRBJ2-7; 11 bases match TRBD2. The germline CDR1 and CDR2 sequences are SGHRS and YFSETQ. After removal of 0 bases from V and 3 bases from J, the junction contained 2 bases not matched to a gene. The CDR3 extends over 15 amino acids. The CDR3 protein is CASSLAGTSGYEQYF. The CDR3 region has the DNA TGCGCCAGCAGCTTGGCCGGGACTAGCGGCTACGAGCAGTACTTC. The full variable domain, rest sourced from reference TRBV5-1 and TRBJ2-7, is KAGVTQTPRYLIKTRGQQVTLSCSPISGHRSVSWYQQTPGQGLQFLFEYFSETQRNKGNFPGRFSGRQFSNSRSEMNVSTLELGDSALYLCASSLAGTSGYEQYFGPGTRLTVT.

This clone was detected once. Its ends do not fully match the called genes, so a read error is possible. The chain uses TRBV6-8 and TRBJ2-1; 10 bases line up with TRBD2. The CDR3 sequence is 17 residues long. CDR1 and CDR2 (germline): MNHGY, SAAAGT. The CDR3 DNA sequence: TGTGCCAGCAGTTCCCTCCAGAGCGGGAGGGCCACCAATAAGCAGTTCTTC. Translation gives CASSSLQSGRATNKQFF.

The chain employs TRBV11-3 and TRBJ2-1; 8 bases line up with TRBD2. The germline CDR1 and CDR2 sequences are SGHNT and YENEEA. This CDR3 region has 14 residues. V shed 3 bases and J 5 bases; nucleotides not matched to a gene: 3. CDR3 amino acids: CASSLRGANNEQFF. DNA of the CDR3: TGTGCCAGCAGCTTGCGGGGGGCCAACAATGAGCAGTTCTTC.

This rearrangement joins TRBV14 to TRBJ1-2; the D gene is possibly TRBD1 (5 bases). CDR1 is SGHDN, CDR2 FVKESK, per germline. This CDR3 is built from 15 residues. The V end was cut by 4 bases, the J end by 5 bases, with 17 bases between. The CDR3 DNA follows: TGTGCCAGCAGCCGAACCGCCGGCGGGGCGTATGGCTACACCTTC. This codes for CASSRTAGGAYGYTF.

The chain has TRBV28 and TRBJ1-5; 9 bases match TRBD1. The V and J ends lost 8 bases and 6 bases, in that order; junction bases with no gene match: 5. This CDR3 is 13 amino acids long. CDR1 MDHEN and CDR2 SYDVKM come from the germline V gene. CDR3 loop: CASLQGAFQPQHF. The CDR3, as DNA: TGTGCCAGCTTACAGGGGGCCTTTCAGCCCCAGCATTTT.